This T cell receptor (beta chain) stems from a study of shared clonotypes between healthy human individuals. Study as a whole: CD4 naive and memory got three plates each, CD8 naive two, CD8 memory one. Study-level points and caveats: Generation probability values for non-shared clonotypes were lower than those for clonotypes shared by all four donors. Rarefaction exposed incomplete sorted-subset sequencing despite large depth.

CDR3 length equals 16 residues. Trimming removed 4 bases at V and 5 bases at J, with 22 bases between. From germline, CDR1 is SGHKS and CDR2 YYEKEE (reference sequence). Profiled with immunoSEQ multiplex PCR; TCRdb holds only in-frame clones, not every one. The sample lists roughly 660,000 clones, 90% seen once, with about 33% in the top ten. Concerning this clone itself: Antigen specificity is unknown.

The clonotype originates from a man between 18 and 29 years old in good health. Some clones in this sample may be carry-over from other donors' samples. The chain employs TRBV5-5 and TRBJ2-7; no clear D gene. The specimen was memory CD8+ T cells from PBMCs. Documented subset: CD45RO+ cells pooled with CCR7-negative TemRA cells. The CDR3 here is CASSPPRTNLRDEQYF. In DNA, the CDR3 is TGTGCCAGCAGCCCACCGAGAACTAACCTTCGGGACGAGCAGTACTTC.